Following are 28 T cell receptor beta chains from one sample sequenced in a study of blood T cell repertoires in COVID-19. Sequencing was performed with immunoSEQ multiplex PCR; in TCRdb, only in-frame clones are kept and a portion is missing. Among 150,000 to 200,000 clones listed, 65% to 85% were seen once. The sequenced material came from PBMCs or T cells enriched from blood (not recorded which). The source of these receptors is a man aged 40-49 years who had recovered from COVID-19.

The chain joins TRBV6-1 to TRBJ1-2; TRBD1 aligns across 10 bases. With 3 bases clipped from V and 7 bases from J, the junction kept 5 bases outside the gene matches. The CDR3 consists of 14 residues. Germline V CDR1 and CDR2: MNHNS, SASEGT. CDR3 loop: CASSETTGGIGYTF. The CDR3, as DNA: TGTGCCAGCAGTGAGACGACAGGGGGCATTGGCTACACCTTC.

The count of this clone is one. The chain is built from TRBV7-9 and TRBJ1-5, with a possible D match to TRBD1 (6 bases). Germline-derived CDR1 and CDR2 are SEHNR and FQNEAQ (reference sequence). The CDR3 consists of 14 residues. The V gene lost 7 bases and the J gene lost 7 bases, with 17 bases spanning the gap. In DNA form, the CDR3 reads TGTGCCAGCACCAATCCAGGGGAGGGACAGCCCCAGCATTTT. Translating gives CASTNPGEGQPQHF.

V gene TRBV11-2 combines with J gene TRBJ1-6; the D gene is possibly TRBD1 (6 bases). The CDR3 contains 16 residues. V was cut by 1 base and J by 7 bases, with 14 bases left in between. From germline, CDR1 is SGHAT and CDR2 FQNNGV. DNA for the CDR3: TGTGCCAGCAGCTTAGCGGCAGGGGTTGGCAATTCACCCCTCCACTTT. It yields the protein CASSLAAGVGNSPLHF.

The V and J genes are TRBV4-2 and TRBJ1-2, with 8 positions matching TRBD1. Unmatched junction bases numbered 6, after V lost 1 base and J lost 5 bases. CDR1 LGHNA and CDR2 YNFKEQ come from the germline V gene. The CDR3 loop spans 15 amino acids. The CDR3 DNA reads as TGTGCCAGCAGCCAAGGGACAGGGAGGGGGTATGGCTACACCTTC. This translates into CASSQGTGRGYGYTF.

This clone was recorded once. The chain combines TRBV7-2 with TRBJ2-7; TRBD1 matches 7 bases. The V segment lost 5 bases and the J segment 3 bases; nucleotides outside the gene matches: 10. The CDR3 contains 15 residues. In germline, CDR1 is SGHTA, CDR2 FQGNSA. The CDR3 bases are TGTGCCAGCAGCATAGGCAGGGGGACCTTCTACGAGCAGTACTTC. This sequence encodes CASSIGRGTFYEQYF.

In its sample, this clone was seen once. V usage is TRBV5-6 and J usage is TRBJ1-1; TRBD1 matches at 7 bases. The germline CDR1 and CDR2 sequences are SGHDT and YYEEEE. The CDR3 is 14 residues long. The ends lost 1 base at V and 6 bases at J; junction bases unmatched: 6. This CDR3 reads CASSLTYRGSEAFF. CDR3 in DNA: TGTGCCAGCAGCTTGACATACAGGGGTTCTGAAGCTTTCTTT.

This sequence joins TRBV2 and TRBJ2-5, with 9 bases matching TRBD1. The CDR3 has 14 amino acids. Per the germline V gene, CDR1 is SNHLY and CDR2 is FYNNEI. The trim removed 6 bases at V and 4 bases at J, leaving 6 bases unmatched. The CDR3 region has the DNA TGTGCCAGCAGACAGGGGGCCCGGGGAGAGACCCAGTACTTC. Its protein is CASRQGARGETQYF.

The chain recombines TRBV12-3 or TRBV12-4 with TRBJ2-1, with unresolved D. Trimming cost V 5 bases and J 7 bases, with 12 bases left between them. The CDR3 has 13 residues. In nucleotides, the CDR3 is TGTGCCAGCAGTACCAACACCAAGAATGAGCAGTTCTTC. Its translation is CASSTNTKNEQFF.

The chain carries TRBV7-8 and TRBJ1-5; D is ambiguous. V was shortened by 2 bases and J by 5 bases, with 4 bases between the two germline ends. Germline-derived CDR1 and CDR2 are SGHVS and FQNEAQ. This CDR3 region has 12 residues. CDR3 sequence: CASSLNYQPQHF. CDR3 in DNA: TGTGCCAGCAGCTTAAACTATCAGCCCCAGCATTTT. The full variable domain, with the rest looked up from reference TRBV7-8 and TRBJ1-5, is GAGVSQSPRYKVAKRGQDVALRCDPISGHVSLFWYQQALGQGPEFLTYFQNEAQLDKSGLPSDRFFAERPEGSVSTLKIQRTQQEDSAVYLCASSLNYQPQHFGDGTRLSIL.

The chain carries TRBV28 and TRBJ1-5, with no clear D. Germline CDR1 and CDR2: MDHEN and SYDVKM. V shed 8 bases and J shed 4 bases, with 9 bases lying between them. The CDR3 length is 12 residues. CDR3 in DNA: TGTGCCAGCCTCGAGGTGAATCAGCCCCAGCATTTT. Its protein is CASLEVNQPQHF.

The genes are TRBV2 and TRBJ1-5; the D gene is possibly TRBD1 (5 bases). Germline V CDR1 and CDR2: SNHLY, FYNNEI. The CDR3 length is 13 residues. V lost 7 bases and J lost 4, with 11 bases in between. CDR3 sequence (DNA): TGTGCCAGCACATGGGGCCGAAATCAGCCCCAGCATTTT. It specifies CASTWGRNQPQHF. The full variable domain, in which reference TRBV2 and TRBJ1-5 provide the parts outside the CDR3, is EPEVTQTPSHQVTQMGQEVILRCVPISNHLYFYWYRQILGQKVEFLVSFYNNEISEKSEIFDDQFSVERPDGSNFTLKIRSTKLEDSAMYFCASTWGRNQPQHFGDGTRLSIL.

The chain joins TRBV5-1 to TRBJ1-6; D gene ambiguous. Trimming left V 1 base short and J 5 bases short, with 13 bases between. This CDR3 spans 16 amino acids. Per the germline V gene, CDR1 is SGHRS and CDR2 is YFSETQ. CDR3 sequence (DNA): TGCGCCAGCAGCTTGTTGGCGACAAGTGATAATTCACCCCTCCACTTT. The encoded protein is CASSLLATSDNSPLHF.

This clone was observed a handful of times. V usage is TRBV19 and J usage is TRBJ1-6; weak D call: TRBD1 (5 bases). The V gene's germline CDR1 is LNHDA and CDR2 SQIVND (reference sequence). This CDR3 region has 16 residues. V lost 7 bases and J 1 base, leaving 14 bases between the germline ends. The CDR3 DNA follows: TGTGCCAGTAACGAATCGGGGGGTTCCTATAATTCACCCCTCCACTTT. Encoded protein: CASNESGGSYNSPLHF.

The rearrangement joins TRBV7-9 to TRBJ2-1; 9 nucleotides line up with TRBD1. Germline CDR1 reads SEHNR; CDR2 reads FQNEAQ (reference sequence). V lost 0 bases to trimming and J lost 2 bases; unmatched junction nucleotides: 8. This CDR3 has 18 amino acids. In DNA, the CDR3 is TGTGCCAGCAGCTTAGCGGGAACCGGGACAGGGCCCTACAATGAGCAGTTCTTC. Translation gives CASSLAGTGTGPYNEQFF.

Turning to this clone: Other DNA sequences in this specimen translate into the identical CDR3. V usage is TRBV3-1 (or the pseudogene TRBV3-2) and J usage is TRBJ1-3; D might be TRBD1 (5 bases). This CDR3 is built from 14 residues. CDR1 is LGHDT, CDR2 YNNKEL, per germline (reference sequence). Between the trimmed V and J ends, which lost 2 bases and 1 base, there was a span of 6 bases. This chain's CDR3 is CASSQQGSGNTIYF. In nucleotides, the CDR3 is TGTGCCAGCAGCCAACAGGGTTCTGGAAACACCATATATTTT.

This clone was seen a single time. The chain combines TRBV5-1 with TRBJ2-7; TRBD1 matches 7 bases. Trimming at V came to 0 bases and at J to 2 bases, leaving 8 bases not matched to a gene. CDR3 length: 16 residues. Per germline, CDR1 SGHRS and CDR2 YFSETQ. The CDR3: CASSLALTGRTYEQYF. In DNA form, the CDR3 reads TGCGCCAGCAGCTTGGCCCTGACAGGGAGAACCTACGAGCAGTACTTC. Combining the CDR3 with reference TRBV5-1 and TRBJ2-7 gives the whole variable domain KAGVTQTPRYLIKTRGQQVTLSCSPISGHRSVSWYQQTPGQGLQFLFEYFSETQRNKGNFPGRFSGRQFSNSRSEMNVSTLELGDSALYLCASSLALTGRTYEQYFGPGTRLTVT.

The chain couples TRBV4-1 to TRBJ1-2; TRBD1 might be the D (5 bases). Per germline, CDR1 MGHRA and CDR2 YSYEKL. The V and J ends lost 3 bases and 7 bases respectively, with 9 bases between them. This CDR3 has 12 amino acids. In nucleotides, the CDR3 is TGCGCCAGCAGCCAGAACGGGGGTGGCTACACCTTC. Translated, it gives CASSQNGGGYTF.

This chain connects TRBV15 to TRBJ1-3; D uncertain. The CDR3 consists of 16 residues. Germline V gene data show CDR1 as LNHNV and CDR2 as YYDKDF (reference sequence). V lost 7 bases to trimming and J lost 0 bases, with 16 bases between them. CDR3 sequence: CATTYGLKRSGNTIYF. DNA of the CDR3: TGTGCCACCACCTACGGGTTAAAGCGCTCTGGAAACACCATATATTTT.

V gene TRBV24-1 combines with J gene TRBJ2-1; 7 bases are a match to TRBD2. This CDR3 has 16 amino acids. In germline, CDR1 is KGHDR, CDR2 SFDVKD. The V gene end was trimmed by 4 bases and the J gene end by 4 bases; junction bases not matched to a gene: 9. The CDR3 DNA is TGTGCCACCAGTGACCGAACCGGGGGGTTGTACAATGAGCAGTTCTTC. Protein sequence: CATSDRTGGLYNEQFF.

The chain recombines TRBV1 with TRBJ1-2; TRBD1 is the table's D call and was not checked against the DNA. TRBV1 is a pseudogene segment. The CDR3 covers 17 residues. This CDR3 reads CTSSQGIDRGSSYGYTF. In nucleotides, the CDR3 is TGCACCAGCAGCCAAGGAATCGACAGGGGGTCTAGCTATGGCTACACCTTC.

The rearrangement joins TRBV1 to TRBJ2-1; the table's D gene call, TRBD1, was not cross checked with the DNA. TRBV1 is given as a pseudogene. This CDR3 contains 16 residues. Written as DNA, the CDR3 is TGCACCAGCAGCCGGGCTACGTCTAACTCCTACAATGAGCAGTTCTTC. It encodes CTSSRATSNSYNEQFF.

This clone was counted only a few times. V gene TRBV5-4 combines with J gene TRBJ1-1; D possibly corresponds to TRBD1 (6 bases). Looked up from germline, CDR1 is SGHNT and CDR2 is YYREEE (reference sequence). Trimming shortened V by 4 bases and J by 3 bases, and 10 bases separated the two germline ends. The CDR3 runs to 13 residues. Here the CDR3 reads CASSVQGDTEAFF. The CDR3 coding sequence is TGTGCCAGCAGCGTACAGGGTGACACTGAAGCTTTCTTT.

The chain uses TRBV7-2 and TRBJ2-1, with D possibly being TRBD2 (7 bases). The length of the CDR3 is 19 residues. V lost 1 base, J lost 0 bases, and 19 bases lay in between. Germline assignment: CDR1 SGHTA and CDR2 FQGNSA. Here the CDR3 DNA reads TGTGCCAGCAGCTTAGTTTTAGGGGGGGGCCGCCGCTCCTACAATGAGCAGTTCTTC. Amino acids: CASSLVLGGGRRSYNEQFF.

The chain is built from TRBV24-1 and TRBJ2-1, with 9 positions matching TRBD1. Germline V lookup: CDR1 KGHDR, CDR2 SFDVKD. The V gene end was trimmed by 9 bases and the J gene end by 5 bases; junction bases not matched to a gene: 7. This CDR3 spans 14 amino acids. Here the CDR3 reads CATDRDREDNEQFF. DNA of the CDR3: TGTGCCACCGACCGGGACAGGGAGGACAATGAGCAGTTCTTC.

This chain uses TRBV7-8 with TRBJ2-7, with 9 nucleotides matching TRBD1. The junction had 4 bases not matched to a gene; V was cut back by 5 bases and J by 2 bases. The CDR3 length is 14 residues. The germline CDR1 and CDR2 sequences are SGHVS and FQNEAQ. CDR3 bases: TGTGCCAGCAGCCCCAGGGACAGGGCCTACGAGCAGTACTTC. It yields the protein CASSPRDRAYEQYF.

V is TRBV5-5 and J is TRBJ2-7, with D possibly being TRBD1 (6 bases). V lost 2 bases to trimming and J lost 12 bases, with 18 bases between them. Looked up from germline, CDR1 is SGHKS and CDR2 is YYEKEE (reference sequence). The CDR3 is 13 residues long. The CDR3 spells CASSFPGDTPSYF. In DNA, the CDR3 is TGTGCCAGCAGCTTTCCCGGGGACACGCCATCGTACTTC. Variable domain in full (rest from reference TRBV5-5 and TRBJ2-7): DAGVTQSPTHLIKTRGQQVTLRCSPISGHKSVSWYQQVLGQGPQFIFQYYEKEERGRGNFPDRFSARQFPNYSSELNVNALLLGDSALYLCASSFPGDTPSYFGPGTRLTVT.

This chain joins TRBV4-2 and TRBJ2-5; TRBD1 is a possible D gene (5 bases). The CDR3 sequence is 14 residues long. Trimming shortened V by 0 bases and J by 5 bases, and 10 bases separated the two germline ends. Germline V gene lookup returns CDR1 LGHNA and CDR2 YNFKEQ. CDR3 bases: TGTGCCAGCAGCCAAGACAGGGCTGGCGAGACCCAGTACTTC. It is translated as CASSQDRAGETQYF.

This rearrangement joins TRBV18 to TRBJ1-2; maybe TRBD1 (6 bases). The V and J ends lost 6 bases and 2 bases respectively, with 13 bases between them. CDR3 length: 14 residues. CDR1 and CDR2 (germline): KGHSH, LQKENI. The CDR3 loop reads CASSQLQGNYGYTF. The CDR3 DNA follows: TGTGCCAGCTCGCAACTTCAGGGGAACTATGGCTACACCTTC.